The 18 T cell receptor beta chains in this list originate from one sample, sequenced in a study of blood T cell repertoires in COVID-19. The repertoire was sequenced with immunoSEQ multiplex PCR; TCRdb's copy has only in-frame clones and lacks some. Here the sample spans about 150,000 clones, around 82% being singletons. Sequencing input: peripheral blood. These receptors all come from a man aged 60 to 69 with COVID-19, enrolled during active disease.

A single count supports this clone. The rearrangement joins TRBV2 to TRBJ1-1, with D hard to call. CDR3 length: 11 amino acids. Germline CDR1 is SNHLY and CDR2 is FYNNEI. V lost 2 bases, J lost 5 bases, and 3 bases lay in between. Written as DNA, the CDR3 is TGTGCCAGCAGTGAATCGACTGAAGCTTTCTTT. It specifies CASSESTEAFF.

The rearrangement links TRBV11-3 to TRBJ2-3; unclear D gene. V gave up 3 bases and J gave up 0 bases, with 22 bases separating them. Germline V gene lookup returns CDR1 SGHNT and CDR2 YENEEA. The CDR3 runs to 19 residues. CDR3 nucleotide sequence: TGTGCCAGCAGCTTCTCGCCAGCGAGCCTATCCGTTAGCACAGATACGCAGTATTTT. Its translation is CASSFSPASLSVSTDTQYF.

Of note for this clone: Other DNA sequences in the sample encode the same CDR3. The DNA of the CDR3 is TGTGCCAGCAGCTTAGGCGGGAGCTCCTACAATGAGCAGTTCTTC. It yields the protein CASSLGGSSYNEQFF. The chain links TRBV11-3 to TRBJ2-1, with 7 bases aligning to TRBD2. V shed 1 base and J 0 bases; nucleotides not matched to a gene: 0. This CDR3 has 15 amino acids. Germline V gene sequence: CDR1 SGHNT, CDR2 YENEEA.

V gene TRBV3-1 (or the pseudogene TRBV3-2) combines with J gene TRBJ1-4; no definite D call. The CDR3 length is 14 residues. Germline CDR1 LGHDT, CDR2 YNNKEL (reference sequence). V was clipped by 2 bases and J by 8 bases, with 12 bases between them. Here the CDR3 reads CASSQIGVSEKLFF. DNA of the CDR3: TGTGCCAGCAGCCAAATCGGGGTTTCGGAAAAACTGTTTTTT.

The V gene is TRBV20-1, the J gene TRBJ1-1; D is unresolved. The CDR3 has 15 amino acids. CDR1 DFQATT and CDR2 SNEGSKA come from the germline V gene (reference sequence). The V end was cut by 3 bases, the J end by 5 bases, with 19 bases between. Written as DNA, the CDR3 is TGCAGTGCTAGTATGGGCCAACTCGGTGGAACTGAAGCTTTCTTT. It yields the protein CSASMGQLGGTEAFF.

The J gene is TRBJ2-1, the V gene TRBV10-3; 11 nucleotides match TRBD1. The CDR3 covers 15 residues. V trimming: 4 bases; J trimming: 7 bases; junction bases outside the gene matches: 6. From germline, CDR1 is ENHRY and CDR2 SYGVKD. The CDR3 reads CAISAGQGAPNEQFF. CDR3 DNA: TGTGCCATCAGTGCTGGACAGGGGGCCCCTAATGAGCAGTTCTTC.

The chain uses TRBV2 and TRBJ1-5; a possible D gene is TRBD1 (6 bases). Germline CDR1 reads SNHLY; CDR2 reads FYNNEI. CDR3 length: 14 amino acids. V lost 7 bases and J lost 4, with 14 bases in between. The CDR3 is CASTREQGNQPQHF. CDR3 coding DNA: TGTGCCAGCACCAGGGAACAGGGAAATCAGCCCCAGCATTTT.

The chain employs TRBV15 and TRBJ2-1; D is possibly TRBD2 (5 bases). The V gene's germline CDR1 is LNHNV and CDR2 YYDKDF (reference sequence). V was clipped by 0 bases and J by 6 bases, with 12 bases between them. The CDR3 spans 15 residues. CDR3 region: CATSRDQLVVNEQFF. The CDR3 nucleotides read TGTGCCACCAGCAGAGATCAACTAGTAGTCAATGAGCAGTTCTTC.

The chain links TRBV19 to TRBJ2-5, with 11 bases fitting TRBD1. The trim removed 7 bases at V and 9 bases at J, leaving 10 bases unmatched. This CDR3 has 14 amino acids. Germline CDR1 is LNHDA and CDR2 is SQIVND (reference sequence). CDR3 loop: CASTPGQGVGAQYF. The DNA of the CDR3 is TGTGCCAGTACCCCGGGACAGGGGGTAGGGGCCCAGTACTTC.

This clone was counted a single time. This sequence joins TRBV6-2 or TRBV6-3 and TRBJ2-7; 9 bases map to TRBD1. The trim removed 2 bases at V and 5 bases at J, leaving 10 bases unmatched. CDR3 length equals 16 residues. CDR1 is MNHEY, CDR2 SVGEGT, per germline. CDR3 protein: CASSYPKGDRVDEQYF. The CDR3 DNA reads as TGTGCCAGCAGTTACCCGAAAGGGGACAGGGTCGACGAGCAGTACTTC.

V usage is TRBV9 and J usage is TRBJ2-1; 9 bases fit TRBD1. The CDR3 extends over 16 amino acids. Trimming at V came to 4 bases and at J to 8 bases, leaving 13 bases not matched to a gene. CDR1 is SGDLS, CDR2 YYNGEE, per germline. The CDR3: CASSSTGTGTVDEQFF. CDR3 DNA sequence: TGTGCCAGCAGCTCAACCGGGACAGGGACTGTCGATGAGCAGTTCTTC.

The chain has TRBV19 and TRBJ2-5; D may be TRBD1 (6 bases). The CDR3 sequence is 15 residues long. Germline CDR1 reads LNHDA; CDR2 reads SQIVND (reference sequence). The ends were cut back, 4 bases at V and 0 bases at J, with 12 bases in the middle. In DNA form, the CDR3 reads TGTGCCAGTAGTACTCAGGGACATTACCAAGAGACCCAGTACTTC. It yields the protein CASSTQGHYQETQYF.

The chain is built from TRBV10-3 and TRBJ2-3; TRBD1 aligns across 8 bases. Germline V CDR1 and CDR2: ENHRY, SYGVKD. V shed 4 bases, J shed 1 base, and the junction held 4 bases outside the gene matches. This CDR3 spans 15 amino acids. CDR3 bases: TGTGCCATCAGTGCCCAGGGGGCTGGCACAGATACGCAGTATTTT. As protein: CAISAQGAGTDTQYF.

The chain uses TRBV7-9 and TRBJ1-2; 7 bases fit TRBD1. The CDR3 loop spans 12 amino acids. From germline, CDR1 is SEHNR and CDR2 FQNEAQ (reference sequence). Trimming took 5 bases from V and 5 from J; bases not matched to a gene: 2. CDR3 nucleotides: TGTGCCAGCAGCGTGACAGGGTATGGCTACACCTTC. Its protein product is CASSVTGYGYTF.

This rearrangement joins TRBV18 to TRBJ1-1, with D tentatively TRBD1 (6 bases). With 5 bases removed from V and 2 bases from J, the gap between germline ends came to 9 bases. CDR1 and CDR2 (germline): KGHSH, LQKENI. This CDR3 comprises 13 residues. As DNA, the CDR3 is TGTGCCAGCTCAATTGGGACAAACACTGAAGCTTTCTTT. This translates into CASSIGTNTEAFF.

The V and J genes are TRBV30 and TRBJ2-7; TRBD2 aligns across 8 bases. Germline values: CDR1 GTSNPN, CDR2 SVGIG (reference sequence). The CDR3 totals 14 residues. J lost 7 bases, V lost 5 bases, and 13 bases had no gene match. This CDR3 is CAWGANGGVWEQYF. DNA for the CDR3: TGTGCCTGGGGTGCAAACGGGGGGGTGTGGGAGCAGTACTTC.

This chain joins TRBV6-5 and TRBJ2-3; weak D call: TRBD1 (6 bases). CDR3 size: 15 residues. Trimming took 6 bases from V and 0 from J, leaving 13 bases between them. CDR1 and CDR2 from the germline V gene are MNHEY and SVGAGI. The CDR3 region is CASRAGTMSTDTQYF. CDR3 sequence (DNA): TGTGCCAGCAGAGCCGGGACAATGAGCACAGATACGCAGTATTTT.

This clone was detected a few times. The CDR3 coding sequence is TGTGCCAGCAGCCCATTACAAACAGGGGCGGTACCGTGGAATTCACCCCTCCACTTT. This sequence encodes CASSPLQTGAVPWNSPLHF. The chain links TRBV28 to TRBJ1-6; TRBD1 matches at 7 bases. Germline lookup yields CDR1 MDHEN and CDR2 SYDVKM. Germline trimming cut 6 bases from V and 7 bases from J; bases unmatched to any gene: 21. CDR3 length equals 19 residues.